These 8 T cell receptor beta chains share one sample of origin, sequenced in a study of CD8 T cells in ankylosing spondylitis. Findings and limits, study-wide: It appeared that ankylosing spondylitis blood was characterized by a TCR beta motif of under ten highly homologous variants.

TCRdb re-analysed the 5' RACE reads in MiXCR, keeping a single row per CDR3 protein. The sample contains hundreds of thousands of distinct CDR3 sequences, 15% to 20% of which appear only once. For these TCRs, the target antigens are not known. The material sequenced was blood, either unsorted or a sorted T cell fraction (not recorded which). All receptors derive from a male donor with ankylosing spondylitis.

For the CDR3, the DNA is TGTGCCAGCAGTTTTGGGGACCCCTACGAGCAGTACTTC. Translating gives CASSFGDPYEQYF. The chain carries TRBV12-3 or TRBV12-4 and TRBJ2-7; D may be TRBD1 or TRBD2 (5 bases each). The CDR3 covers 13 residues. Trimming shortened V by 3 bases and J by 2 bases, and 8 bases separated the two germline ends.

The sample holds a few counts of this clonotype. The genes are TRBV7-6 and TRBJ2-7; TRBD1 is a possible D gene (5 bases). Deletions cut 0 bases from V and 7 bases from J, with 13 bases between. The germline CDR1 and CDR2 sequences are SGHVS and FNYEAQ. The CDR3 runs to 14 residues. The CDR3 DNA reads TGTGCCAGCAGCTTAGCGCATCAGGGTTTGGAGCAGTACTTC. Its translation: CASSLAHQGLEQYF.

The chain links TRBV20-1 to TRBJ1-6; perhaps TRBD1 as D (6 bases). The CDR3 is 16 amino acids. CDR1 and CDR2 from the germline V gene are DFQATT and SNEGSKA (reference sequence). V was cut by 6 bases and J by 6 bases, with 21 bases left in between. Here the CDR3 DNA reads TGCAGTGCACCCCAGGCCGGACAGCTAGTTAATTCACCCCTCCACTTT. Encoded protein: CSAPQAGQLVNSPLHF.

J is TRBJ1-4 and V is TRBV2, with 9 bases that match TRBD1. The germline gives CDR1 SNHLY, CDR2 FYNNEI. V lost 5 bases, J lost 8 bases, and 6 bases stayed unmatched. The CDR3 loop spans 14 amino acids. This CDR3 reads CASSYGTGNEKLFF. The DNA of the CDR3 is TGTGCCAGCAGTTATGGGACAGGGAACGAAAAACTGTTTTTT.

The chain carries TRBV28 and TRBJ1-2; weak D call: TRBD1 (5 bases). The CDR3 totals 14 residues. V gave up 7 bases and J gave up 3 bases, with 15 bases separating them. Germline lookup yields CDR1 MDHEN and CDR2 SYDVKM. The DNA of the CDR3 is TGTGCCAGCAATTGGGGGGATATGGACTATGGCTACACCTTC. Protein product: CASNWGDMDYGYTF.

The sample holds a few counts of this clonotype. The chain recombines TRBV5-4 with TRBJ1-3; D is possibly TRBD1 (6 bases). V dropped 4 bases and J dropped 1 base, with 21 bases sitting between them. CDR1 and CDR2 (germline): SGHNT, YYREEE (reference sequence). The CDR3 spans 18 residues. CDR3 coding DNA: TGTGCCAGCAGCGCCGCCCTAGGGGGTTCGAGTTCTGGAAACACCATATATTTT. Translating gives CASSAALGGSSSGNTIYF.

The V call is TRBV5-1, the J call TRBJ2-3, with a possible D match to TRBD1 (5 bases). The CDR3 runs to 14 residues. V lost 2 bases, J lost 4 bases, and 11 bases lay in between. Germline values: CDR1 SGHRS, CDR2 YFSETQ. This CDR3 is CASSFAGSADTQYF. The CDR3 bases are TGCGCCAGCAGCTTCGCAGGGTCGGCAGATACGCAGTATTTT.

This clonotype was recorded a few times. The V call is TRBV6-1, the J call TRBJ1-2, with D perhaps matching TRBD1 (5 bases). This CDR3 is 13 amino acids long. Germline lookup yields CDR1 MNHNS and CDR2 SASEGT. The germline V and J ends were trimmed by 7 bases and 8 bases, with 17 bases remaining between them. CDR3 region: CASIQRGAGGYTF. CDR3 in DNA: TGTGCCAGCATCCAGCGGGGCGCGGGCGGCTACACCTTC.